This section outlines one T cell receptor (beta chain) sequence together with its context. As yet, its antigen is unknown. An end of the junction does not agree with germline; a read error may underlie this. This sample stems from a study of lung T cells in sarcoidosis with Löfgren's syndrome. Whole-study findings and limits: The most expanded V genes in Löfgren's patients were reportedly TRAV12-1 and TRBV2.

CDR3 length: 11 residues. The V gene's germline CDR1 is SNHLY and CDR2 FYNNEI. TCRdb reprocessed the reads via MiXCR and lists one record per CDR3 protein. The repertoire holds about 2,200 distinct CDR3 sequences, with 22% as singletons. The sequenced sample consisted of CD4+ T cells from bronchoalveolar lavage. This receptor was taken from a human donor with sarcoidosis (Löfgren's syndrome or another form), or a control subject (not recorded which). The rearrangement joins TRBV2 to TRBJ2-1, with 8 bases lining up with TRBD2. DNA for the CDR3: TGCGCCAGCAATCTAGCGGGTTCGAGGTTCTTC. Its protein is CASNLAGSRFF.